Each of the 12 T cell receptor beta chains below was sequenced from the same sample in a study of T cells in Graves' hyperthyroidism and ophthalmopathy. From RNA transcripts, TCR beta CDR3 regions were amplified. A set of HTBI primers served as the primers for a first-round RT-PCR of the TCR CDR3. TCRdb ran MiXCR on the multiplex PCR reads and lists one entry per CDR3 protein. The sample has 530,000 or so distinct CDR3 sequences, approximately 25% seen once. The sequenced sample was blood. Receptor source: a woman in her 30s with Graves' ophthalmopathy.

The table lists this clonotype with many counts. This chain links TRBV28 with TRBJ1-5, with a possible D match to TRBD1 (6 bases). The germline V gene has CDR1 MDHEN and CDR2 SYDVKM. V lost 3 bases and J lost 0, with 15 bases in between. This CDR3 has 17 residues. CDR3 in DNA: TGTGCCAGCAGTTTGGGGGGGCAGTCTTATAGCAATCAGCCCCAGCATTTT. Translated: CASSLGGQSYSNQPQHF. Using reference TRBV28 and TRBJ1-5 for the parts outside the CDR3, the full variable domain is DVKVTQSSRYLVKRTGEKVFLECVQDMDHENMFWYRQDPGLGLRLIYFSYDVKMKEKGDIPEGYSVSREKKERFSLILESASTNQTSMYLCASSLGGQSYSNQPQHFGDGTRLSIL.

The table lists this clonotype with many counts. This sequence joins TRBV5-1 and TRBJ1-1, with D possibly TRBD1 on 5 matching bases. The CDR3 sequence is 15 residues long. Germline CDR1 reads SGHRS; CDR2 reads YFSETQ. V lost 6 bases to trimming and J lost 0 bases, with 15 bases between them. CDR3 sequence (DNA): TGCGCCAGCAACCTAGGGGTAGTCATGAACACTGAAGCTTTCTTT. It codes for CASNLGVVMNTEAFF.

This clonotype has a handful of counts. The chain uses TRBV10-3 and TRBJ2-2; TRBD1 might be the D (6 bases). Trimming shortened V by 3 bases and J by 5 bases, and 13 bases separated the two germline ends. Germline CDR1 is ENHRY and CDR2 is SYGVKD. This CDR3 comprises 15 residues. CDR3 nucleotide sequence: TGTGCCATCAGTGAATCAGGGGCGCAAACCGGGGAGCTGTTTTTT. It encodes CAISESGAQTGELFF.

This clonotype occurred many times. V and J are TRBV12-3 or TRBV12-4 and TRBJ1-1; D uncertain. Trimming removed 7 bases from V and 9 bases from J, with 12 bases in between. The CDR3 runs 11 residues. The DNA of the CDR3 is TGTGCCAGCAATCAGCTAGGTAAAGCTTTCTTT. It translates to CASNQLGKAFF.

The J gene is TRBJ2-7, the V gene TRBV6-1; D gene unclear. The CDR3 is 15 amino acids. Germline CDR1 is MNHNS and CDR2 is SASEGT. The germline V and J ends were trimmed by 4 bases and 2 bases, with 15 bases remaining between them. This CDR3 reads CASSVTVGTAYEQYF. DNA for the CDR3: TGTGCCAGCAGTGTGACCGTCGGTACGGCCTACGAGCAGTACTTC.

This clonotype was counted many times. The J gene is TRBJ1-5, the V gene TRBV11-1; 12 bases align to TRBD1. The CDR3 runs 19 residues. With 3 bases clipped from V and 2 bases from J, the junction kept 11 bases outside the gene matches. Germline V gene lookup returns CDR1 SGHAT and CDR2 FQDESV (reference sequence). Here the CDR3 DNA reads TGTGCCAGCAGCTTTCACGGGACAGGGGGCATTATTGGCAATCAGCCCCAGCATTTT. Its translation is CASSFHGTGGIIGNQPQHF.

The chain joins TRBV20-1 to TRBJ1-2, with 7 bases fitting TRBD1. Trimming removed 0 bases from V and 2 bases from J; junction bases left unmatched: 6. CDR1 and CDR2 (germline): DFQATT, SNEGSKA (reference sequence). There are 15 residues in the CDR3. The CDR3 here is CSAREGGRPNYGYTF. The CDR3 bases are TGCAGTGCTAGAGAAGGGGGCAGGCCGAACTATGGCTACACCTTC.

The genes are TRBV15 and TRBJ1-2; 8 bases agree with TRBD1. Germline V gene data show CDR1 as LNHNV and CDR2 as YYDKDF (reference sequence). The CDR3 sequence is 12 residues long. V shed 5 bases, J shed 6 bases, and the junction held 2 bases outside the gene matches. CDR3 residues: CATSGQGNGYTF. The CDR3 DNA reads as TGTGCCACCAGCGGACAGGGAAATGGCTACACCTTC.

This clonotype came up many times. V and J are TRBV18 and TRBJ1-5; D not certain. Deletions cut 0 bases from V and 5 bases from J, with 5 bases between. CDR1 and CDR2 (germline): KGHSH, LQKENI. This CDR3 is built from 13 residues. CDR3 in amino acids: CASSPPGDQPQHF. In nucleotides, the CDR3 is TGTGCCAGCTCACCACCGGGTGATCAGCCCCAGCATTTT.

This clonotype occurred many times. This sequence joins TRBV2 and TRBJ1-1; possible D gene TRBD1, 5 bases. The CDR3 sequence is 14 residues long. V was trimmed by 1 base and J by 5 bases, leaving 11 bases between them. Germline V gives CDR1 SNHLY, CDR2 FYNNEI. The CDR3 loop reads CASSEEGGVTEAFF. Here the CDR3 DNA reads TGTGCCAGCAGTGAAGAGGGAGGGGTGACTGAAGCTTTCTTT. Based on the CDR3 plus reference TRBV2 and TRBJ1-1, the full variable domain is EPEVTQTPSHQVTQMGQEVILRCVPISNHLYFYWYRQILGQKVEFLVSFYNNEISEKSEIFDDQFSVERPDGSNFTLKIRSTKLEDSAMYFCASSEEGGVTEAFFGQGTRLTVV.

The V and J genes are TRBV6-1 and TRBJ2-5; 10 bases align to TRBD2. The CDR3 has 17 residues. Trimming removed 10 bases from V and 3 bases from J; junction bases left unmatched: 17. The germline CDR1 and CDR2 sequences are MNHNS and SASEGT. CDR3 sequence (DNA): TGTGCCACCAGCAGTGAAGCGGGAGGGGGGCTTGAAGAGACCCAGTACTTC. Protein sequence: CATSSEAGGGLEETQYF.

This CDR3 is CASSLGWGAFF. The CDR3 region has the DNA TGTGCCAGCAGCCTAGGGTGGGGGGCTTTCTTT. The chain joins TRBV7-9 to TRBJ1-1; perhaps TRBD1 as D (5 bases). The CDR3 consists of 11 residues. Germline V CDR1 and CDR2: SEHNR, FQNEAQ (reference sequence). V was shortened by 5 bases and J by 11 bases, with 12 bases between the two germline ends.